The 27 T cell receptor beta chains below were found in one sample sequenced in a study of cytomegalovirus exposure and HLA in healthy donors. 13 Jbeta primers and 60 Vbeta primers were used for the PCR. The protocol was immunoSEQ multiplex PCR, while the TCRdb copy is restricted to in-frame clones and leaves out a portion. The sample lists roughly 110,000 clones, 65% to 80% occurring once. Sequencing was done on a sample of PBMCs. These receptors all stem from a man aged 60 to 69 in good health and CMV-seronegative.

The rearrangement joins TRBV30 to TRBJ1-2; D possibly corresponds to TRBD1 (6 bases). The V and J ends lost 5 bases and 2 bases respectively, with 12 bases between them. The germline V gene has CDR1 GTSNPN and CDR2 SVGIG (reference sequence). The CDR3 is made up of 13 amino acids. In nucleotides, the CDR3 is TGTGCCTGGGTAAGGACAGCAAACTATGGCTACACCTTC. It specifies CAWVRTANYGYTF.

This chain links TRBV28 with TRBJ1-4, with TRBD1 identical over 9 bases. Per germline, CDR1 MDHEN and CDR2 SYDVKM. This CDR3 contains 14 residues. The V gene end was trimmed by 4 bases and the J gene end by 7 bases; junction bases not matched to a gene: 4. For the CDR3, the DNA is TGTGCCAGCAGTTCAGGACAGGGGACTGAAAAACTGTTTTTT. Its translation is CASSSGQGTEKLFF.

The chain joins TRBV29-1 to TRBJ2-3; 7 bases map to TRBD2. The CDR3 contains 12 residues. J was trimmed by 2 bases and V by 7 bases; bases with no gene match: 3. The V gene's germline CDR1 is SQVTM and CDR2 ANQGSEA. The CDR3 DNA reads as TGCAGCGGGGGGGGAGACACAGATACGCAGTATTTT. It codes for CSGGGDTDTQYF.

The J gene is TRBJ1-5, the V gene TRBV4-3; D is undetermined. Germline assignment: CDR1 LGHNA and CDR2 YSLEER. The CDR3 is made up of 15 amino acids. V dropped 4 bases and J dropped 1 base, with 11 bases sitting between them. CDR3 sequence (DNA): TGCGCCAGCAGCCTTACGGAGGGCAGCAATCAGCCCCAGCATTTT. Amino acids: CASSLTEGSNQPQHF.

As DNA, the CDR3 is TGCGCCAGCAGCTTGGCCAACCAGGGGGCGGGTGAAAAACTGTTTTTT. This translates into CASSLANQGAGEKLFF. The chain recombines TRBV5-1 with TRBJ1-4; TRBD1 aligns across 8 bases. V shed 0 bases and J 7 bases; nucleotides not matched to a gene: 8. There are 16 residues in the CDR3. Germline CDR1 is SGHRS and CDR2 is YFSETQ. Using reference TRBV5-1 and TRBJ1-4 for the parts outside the CDR3, the full variable domain is KAGVTQTPRYLIKTRGQQVTLSCSPISGHRSVSWYQQTPGQGLQFLFEYFSETQRNKGNFPGRFSGRQFSNSRSEMNVSTLELGDSALYLCASSLANQGAGEKLFFGSGTQLSVL.

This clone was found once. The DNA for the CDR3 is TGTGCCAGCTCAGAGCGAGCCTACGAGCAGTACTTC. Amino acids: CASSERAYEQYF. This sequence joins TRBV18 and TRBJ2-7; no clear D. V lost 5 bases to trimming and J lost 2 bases, with 7 bases between them. The CDR3 covers 12 residues. CDR1 is KGHSH and CDR2 is LQKENI in the germline V gene.

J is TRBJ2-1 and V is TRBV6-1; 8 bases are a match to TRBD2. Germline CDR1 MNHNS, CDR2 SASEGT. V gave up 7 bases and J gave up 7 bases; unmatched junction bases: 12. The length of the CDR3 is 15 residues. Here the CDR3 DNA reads TGTGCCAGCACTACTGACGGGGGGGCGTTAAATGAGCAGTTCTTC. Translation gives CASTTDGGALNEQFF.

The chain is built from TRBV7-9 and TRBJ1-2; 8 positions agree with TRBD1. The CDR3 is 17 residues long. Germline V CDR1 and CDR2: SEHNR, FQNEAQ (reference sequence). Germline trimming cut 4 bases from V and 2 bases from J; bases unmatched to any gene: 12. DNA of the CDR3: TGTGCCAGCAGCTCCGGACAGGGTTCACTACCGAACTATGGCTACACCTTC. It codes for CASSSGQGSLPNYGYTF.

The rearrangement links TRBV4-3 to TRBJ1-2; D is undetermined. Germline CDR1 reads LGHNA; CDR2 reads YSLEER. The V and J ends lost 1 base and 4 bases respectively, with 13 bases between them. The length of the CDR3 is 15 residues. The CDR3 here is CASSQAGPGSYGYTF. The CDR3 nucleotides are TGCGCCAGCAGCCAAGCTGGTCCGGGGAGCTATGGCTACACCTTC.

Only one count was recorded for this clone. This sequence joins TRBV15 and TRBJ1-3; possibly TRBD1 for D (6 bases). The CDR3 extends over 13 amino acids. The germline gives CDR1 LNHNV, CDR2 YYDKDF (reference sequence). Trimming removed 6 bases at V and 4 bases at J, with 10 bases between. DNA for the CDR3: TGTGCCACCAGATTACAGGGAGGAAACACCATATATTTT. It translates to CATRLQGGNTIYF.

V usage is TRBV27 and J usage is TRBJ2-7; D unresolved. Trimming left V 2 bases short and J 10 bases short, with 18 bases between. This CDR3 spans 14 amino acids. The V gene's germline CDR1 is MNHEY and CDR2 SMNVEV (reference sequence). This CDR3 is CASSLLQTGEKQYF. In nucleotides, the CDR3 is TGTGCCAGCAGTTTACTCCAGACCGGAGAGAAACAGTACTTC.

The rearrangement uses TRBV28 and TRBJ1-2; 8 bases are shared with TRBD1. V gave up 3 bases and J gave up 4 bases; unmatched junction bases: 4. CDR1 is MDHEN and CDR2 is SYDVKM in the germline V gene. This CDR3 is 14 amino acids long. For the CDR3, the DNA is TGTGCCAGCAGTTTGGGAGACAGGGGCTATGGCTACACCTTC. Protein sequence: CASSLGDRGYGYTF.

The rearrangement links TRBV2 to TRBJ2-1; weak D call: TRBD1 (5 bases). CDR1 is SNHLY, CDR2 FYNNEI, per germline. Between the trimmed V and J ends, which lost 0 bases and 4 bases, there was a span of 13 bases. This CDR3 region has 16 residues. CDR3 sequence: CASSEALPTDYNEQFF. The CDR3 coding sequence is TGTGCCAGCAGTGAAGCGCTACCGACAGATTACAATGAGCAGTTCTTC. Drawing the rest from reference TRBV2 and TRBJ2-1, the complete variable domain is EPEVTQTPSHQVTQMGQEVILRCVPISNHLYFYWYRQILGQKVEFLVSFYNNEISEKSEIFDDQFSVERPDGSNFTLKIRSTKLEDSAMYFCASSEALPTDYNEQFFGPGTRLTVL.

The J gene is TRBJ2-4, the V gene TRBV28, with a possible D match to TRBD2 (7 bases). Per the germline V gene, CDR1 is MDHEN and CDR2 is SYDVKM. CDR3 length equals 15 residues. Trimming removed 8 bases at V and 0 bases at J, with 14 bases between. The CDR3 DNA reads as TGTGCCAGCGAGGGGGGGCCCGGAGCCAAAAACATTCAGTACTTC. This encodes CASEGGPGAKNIQYF.

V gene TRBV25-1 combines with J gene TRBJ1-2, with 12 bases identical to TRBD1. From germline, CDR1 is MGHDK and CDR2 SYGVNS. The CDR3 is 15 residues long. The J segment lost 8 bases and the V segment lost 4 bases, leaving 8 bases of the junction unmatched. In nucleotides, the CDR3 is TGTGCCAGCAGTGGATTGGGACAGGGGGCAAGGGGCTACACCTTC. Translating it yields CASSGLGQGARGYTF.

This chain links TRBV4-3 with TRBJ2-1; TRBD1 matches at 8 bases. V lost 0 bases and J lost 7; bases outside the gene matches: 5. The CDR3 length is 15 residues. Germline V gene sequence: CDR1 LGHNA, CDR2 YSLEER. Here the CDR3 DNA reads TGCGCCAGCAGCCAAGACTGGACAGGGTGGAATGAGCAGTTCTTC. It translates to CASSQDWTGWNEQFF.

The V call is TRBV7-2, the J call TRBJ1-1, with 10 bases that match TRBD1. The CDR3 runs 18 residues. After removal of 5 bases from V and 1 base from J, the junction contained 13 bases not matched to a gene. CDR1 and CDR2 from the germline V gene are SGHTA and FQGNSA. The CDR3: CASSPTGQGEGRNTEAFF. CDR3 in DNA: TGTGCCAGCAGCCCCACAGGACAGGGGGAGGGAAGGAACACTGAAGCTTTCTTT.

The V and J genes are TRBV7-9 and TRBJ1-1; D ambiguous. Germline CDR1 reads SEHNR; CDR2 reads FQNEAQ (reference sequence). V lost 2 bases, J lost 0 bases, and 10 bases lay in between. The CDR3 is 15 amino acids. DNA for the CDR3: TGTGCCAGCAGCTTATTTCGAGGAATGAACACTGAAGCTTTCTTT. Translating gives CASSLFRGMNTEAFF.

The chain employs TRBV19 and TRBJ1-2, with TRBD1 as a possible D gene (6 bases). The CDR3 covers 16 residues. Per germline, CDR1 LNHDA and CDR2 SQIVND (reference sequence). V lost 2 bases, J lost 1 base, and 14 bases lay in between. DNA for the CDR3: TGTGCCAGTAGTATACAGCGGGGGGCGGATAACTATGGCTACACCTTC. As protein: CASSIQRGADNYGYTF.

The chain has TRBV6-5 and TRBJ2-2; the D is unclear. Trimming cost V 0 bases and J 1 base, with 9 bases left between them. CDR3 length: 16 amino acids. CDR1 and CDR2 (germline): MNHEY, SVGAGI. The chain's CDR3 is CASSYSSPRNTGELFF. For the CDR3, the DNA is TGTGCCAGCAGTTACTCGTCACCGAGGAACACCGGGGAGCTGTTTTTT.

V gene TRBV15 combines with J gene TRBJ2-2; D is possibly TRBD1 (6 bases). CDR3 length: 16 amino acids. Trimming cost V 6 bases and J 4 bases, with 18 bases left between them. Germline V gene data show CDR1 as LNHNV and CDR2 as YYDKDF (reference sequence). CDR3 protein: CATSTQPGTFTGELFF. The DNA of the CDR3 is TGTGCCACCAGTACCCAGCCCGGGACATTCACCGGGGAGCTGTTTTTT.

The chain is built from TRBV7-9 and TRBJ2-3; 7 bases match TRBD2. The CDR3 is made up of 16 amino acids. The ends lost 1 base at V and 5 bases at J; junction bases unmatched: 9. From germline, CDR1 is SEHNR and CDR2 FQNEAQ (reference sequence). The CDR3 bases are TGTGCCAGCAGCTTAGGTGGCGGGGGAGCAATAGATACGCAGTATTTT. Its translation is CASSLGGGGAIDTQYF.

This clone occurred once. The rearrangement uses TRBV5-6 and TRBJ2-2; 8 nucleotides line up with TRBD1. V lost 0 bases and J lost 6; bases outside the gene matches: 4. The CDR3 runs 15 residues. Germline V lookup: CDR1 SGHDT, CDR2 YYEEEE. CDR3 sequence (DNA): TGTGCCAGCAGCTTGGTTGGACAGGGATCCGGGGAGCTGTTTTTT. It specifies CASSLVGQGSGELFF. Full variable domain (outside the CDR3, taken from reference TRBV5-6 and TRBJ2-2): DAGVTQSPTHLIKTRGQQVTLRCSPKSGHDTVSWYQQALGQGPQFIFQYYEEEERQRGNFPDRFSGHQFPNYSSELNVNALLLGDSALYLCASSLVGQGSGELFFGEGSRLTVL.

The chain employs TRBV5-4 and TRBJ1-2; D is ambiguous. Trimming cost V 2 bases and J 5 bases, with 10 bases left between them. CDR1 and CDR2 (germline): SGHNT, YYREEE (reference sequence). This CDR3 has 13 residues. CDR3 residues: CASSLRTAYGYTF. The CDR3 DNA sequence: TGTGCCAGCAGCTTACGGACTGCTTATGGCTACACCTTC.

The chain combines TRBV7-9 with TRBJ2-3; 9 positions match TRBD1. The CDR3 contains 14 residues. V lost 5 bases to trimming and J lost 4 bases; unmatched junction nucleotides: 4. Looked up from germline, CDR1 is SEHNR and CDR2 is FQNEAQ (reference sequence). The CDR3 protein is CASSPGTGSDTQYF. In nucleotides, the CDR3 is TGTGCCAGCAGCCCCGGGACAGGGTCAGATACGCAGTATTTT.

The CDR3 bases are TGCGCCAGCAGCTTGGGTCAGGGGGAAGAGACCCAGTACTTC. It yields the protein CASSLGQGEETQYF. The J gene is TRBJ2-5, the V gene TRBV5-1; 7 nucleotides line up with TRBD1. V trimming: 0 bases; J trimming: 3 bases; junction bases outside the gene matches: 2. This CDR3 has 14 residues. CDR1 SGHRS and CDR2 YFSETQ come from the germline V gene.

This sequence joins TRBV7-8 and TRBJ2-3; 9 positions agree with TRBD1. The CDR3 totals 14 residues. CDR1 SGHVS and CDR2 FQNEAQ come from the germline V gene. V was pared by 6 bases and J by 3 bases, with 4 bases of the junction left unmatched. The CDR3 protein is CASRTGGTTDTQYF. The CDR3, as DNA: TGTGCCAGCAGGACAGGGGGAACTACAGATACGCAGTATTTT.